This T cell receptor (beta chain) was sequenced in a study of T cell responses to AZD1222 COVID-19 vaccine. The germline V gene encodes CDR1 MNHNY and CDR2 SVGAGI (reference sequence). Deletions cut 3 bases from V and 0 bases from J, with 6 bases between. There are 14 residues in the CDR3. Pooled samples include second doses given at about 4 or 12 weeks. TCRdb's copy holds only in-frame clones and misses some; the assay was immunoSEQ multiplex PCR. The sample shows fewer than 90,000 clones, 75% to 95% of them seen only once. This receptor was taken from an adult who received the AZD1222 COVID-19 vaccine. This chain connects TRBV6-6 to TRBJ2-1; maybe TRBD2 (6 bases). This specimen consisted of peripheral blood, obtained 28 days after the second AZD1222 dose. This chain's CDR3 is CASSYSGSYNEQFF. CDR3 coding DNA: TGTGCCAGCAGTTATAGCGGCTCCTACAATGAGCAGTTCTTC.